The rows below give T cell receptor beta chains drawn from one sample of a study of T-cell reconstitution after alpha-beta-depleted transplantation in children. TCRdb reprocessed the PCR reads with MiXCR, giving one entry per CDR3 protein. The sample lists 77,000 or so distinct CDR3 sequences; approximately 18% were seen once. The source was PBMCs, mostly from graft donor cells, collected 360 days after TCRalphabeta/CD19-depleted stem cell transplant. The receptors derive from a male patient aged 2-15 years who had a stem cell transplant for acute lymphoblastic leukemia, so the T cells may come from the graft donor. CDR3s include the opening cysteine and the closing phenylalanine or tryptophan. The order of the fields is D gene, J gene, CDR3 length, V gene, CDR3 protein. A D gene is named only where the DNA matches it firmly.

TRBD2	TRBJ2-3	18	TRBV11-1	CASSPTSGRRLTTDTQYF
NA	TRBJ2-5	20	TRBV23-1	CASSQSVMCGIRETQETQYF
NA	TRBJ2-7	15	TRBV3-1	CASSQVARRSYEQYF
NA	TRBJ2-1	17	TRBV9	CASSGPLQRSSYNEQFF
NA	TRBJ2-3	15	TRBV11-3	CASSTPGLRTDTQYF
TRBD2	TRBJ2-1	15	TRBV7-9	CASSLRLAGWNEQFF
NA	TRBJ2-5	12	TRBV11-3	CASSLFTETQYF
TRBD2	TRBJ2-3	16	TRBV20-1	CSARGRTSGERDTQYF
TRBD1	TRBJ2-7	14	TRBV5-1	CASSSDRGLGEQYF
TRBD2	TRBJ2-3	14	TRBV3-1	CASSRGLATDTQYF
TRBD2	TRBJ2-3	16	TRBV7-6	CASSLEPSGQIYTQYF
NA	TRBJ2-5	16	TRBV3-1	CASSQDKQGPWETQYF
TRBD2	TRBJ2-3	17	TRBV4-1	CASSQIWSGRGGDTQYF
NA	TRBJ2-3	14	TRBV12-3/TRBV12-4	CASRQARSTDTQYF
NA	TRBJ2-2	16	TRBV11-2	CASSLVGLKASGELFF
NA	TRBJ2-1	15	TRBV5-1	CASSLRSLPPDEQFF
NA	TRBJ2-2	15	TRBV7-2	CASSIRKDNTGELFF
NA	TRBJ2-7	17	TRBV12-3/TRBV12-4	CTCSPDGLPAAAYEQYF
NA	TRBJ1-5	14	TRBV12-3/TRBV12-4	CASRPGTSNQPQHF
NA	TRBJ2-7	12	TRBV12-3/TRBV12-4	CASSWGSYEQYF
NA	TRBJ2-3	18	TRBV6-1	CASSERTGFLKRGDTQYF
NA	TRBJ2-4	12	TRBV29-1	CSVRSFKNIQYF
TRBD1	TRBJ1-3	18	TRBV5-1	CASSLGTGPIGSGNTIYF
TRBD2	TRBJ2-4	16	TRBV5-1	CASSLGLAGAGNIQYF
NA	TRBJ2-7	14	TRBV5-1	CASSETGGTYEQYF
TRBD2	TRBJ2-1	14	TRBV20-1	CSASGTSLYNEQFF
NA	TRBJ2-3	16	TRBV7-9	CASSSPLRQLEDTQYF
NA	TRBJ2-3	15	TRBV18	CASSPIHVRTDTQYF
NA	TRBJ1-1	15	TRBV12-3/TRBV12-4	CASSRHSRVYTEAFF
NA	TRBJ2-7	14	TRBV27	CASSLKPIAYEQYF
NA	TRBJ1-1	16	TRBV28	CASSSPFQGPSYGAFF
NA	TRBJ2-5	16	TRBV7-8	CASSLPGWGLQETQYF
NA	TRBJ2-7	15	TRBV27	CASSLGGQPSYEQYF
TRBD2	TRBJ2-5	14	TRBV5-1	CASRPSGTQETQYF
NA	TRBJ2-5	13	TRBV29-1	CSGRTERRETQYF
NA	TRBJ2-3	15	TRBV7-9	CASSFAATITDTQYF
NA	TRBJ2-7	15	TRBV4-1	CASSQEQGFSYEQYF
TRBD2	TRBJ2-1	15	TRBV11-2	CASSQTSGSYNEQFF
TRBD1	TRBJ2-7	17	TRBV5-1	CASSLGQAPPLEYEQYF
NA	TRBJ1-2	13	TRBV2	CASSVVEALGYTF
TRBD2	TRBJ2-7	14	TRBV7-9	CASSLGGRAYEQYF
TRBD1	TRBJ1-3	17	TRBV3-1	CASSPGTGRLSGNTIYF
NA	TRBJ2-3	15	TRBV5-8	CASSSRTRSTDTQYF
NA	TRBJ2-5	13	TRBV7-8	CASSSSGQETQYF
NA	TRBJ2-7	16	TRBV4-1	CASSQEGAGLSYEQYF
TRBD1	TRBJ1-6	15	TRBV4-1	CASSQDDRGNSPLHF
NA	TRBJ1-1	13	TRBV6-5	CASSSKGNTEAFF
NA	TRBJ2-1	17	TRBV12-3/TRBV12-4	CASSSTIPGLNQHEQFF
TRBD1	TRBJ1-4	14	TRBV27	CASSFTGENEKLFF
TRBD2	TRBJ2-1	15	TRBV5-1	CASSLGLAGANDQFF
TRBD1	TRBJ2-7	14	TRBV27	CASRRTGGPYEQYF